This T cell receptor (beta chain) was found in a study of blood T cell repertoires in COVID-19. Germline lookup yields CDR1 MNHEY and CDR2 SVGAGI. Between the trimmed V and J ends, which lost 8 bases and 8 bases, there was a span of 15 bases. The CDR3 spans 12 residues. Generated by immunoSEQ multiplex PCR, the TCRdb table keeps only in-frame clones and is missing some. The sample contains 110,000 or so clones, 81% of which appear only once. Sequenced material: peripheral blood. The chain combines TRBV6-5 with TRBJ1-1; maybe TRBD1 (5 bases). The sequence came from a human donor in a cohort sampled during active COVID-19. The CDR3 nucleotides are TGTGCCAGCTCAATTCGGGGGATGGAAGCTTTCTTT. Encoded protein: CASSIRGMEAFF.